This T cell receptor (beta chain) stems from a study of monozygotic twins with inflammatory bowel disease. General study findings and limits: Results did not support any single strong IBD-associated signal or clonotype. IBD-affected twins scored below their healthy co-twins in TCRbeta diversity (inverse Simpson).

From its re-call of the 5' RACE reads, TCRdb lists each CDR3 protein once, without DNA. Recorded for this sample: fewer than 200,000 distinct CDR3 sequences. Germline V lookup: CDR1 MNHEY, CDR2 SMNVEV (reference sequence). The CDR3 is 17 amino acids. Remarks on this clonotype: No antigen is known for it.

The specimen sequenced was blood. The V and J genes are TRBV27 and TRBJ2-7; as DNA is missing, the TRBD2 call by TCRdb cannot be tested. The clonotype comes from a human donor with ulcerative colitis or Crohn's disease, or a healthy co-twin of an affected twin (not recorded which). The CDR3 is CASSLRGSSGNIYEQYF.